Shown below are 21 T cell receptor beta chains from a single sample sequenced in a study of radiotherapy plus CTLA-4 blockade in lung cancer. The assay was immunoSEQ multiplex PCR, and TCRdb's table has in-frame clones only and misses some. The sample consists of around 70,000 clones, approximately 80% of them appearing once. Sequenced material: peripheral blood, taken from a patient treated with radiotherapy plus ipilimumab. The receptor source for this set is a human donor with non-small cell lung cancer who had a partial response to radiotherapy plus ipilimumab.

This chain connects TRBV28 to TRBJ2-4; 7 bases fit TRBD1. The CDR3 spans 13 residues. V dropped 6 bases and J dropped 7; count of bases not matched to a gene: 6. Germline values: CDR1 MDHEN, CDR2 SYDVKM. CDR3 nucleotides: TGTGCCAGCAGCATCCCCAGGGGGAACATTCAGTACTTC. Translation gives CASSIPRGNIQYF.

This clone was observed a few times. The chain has TRBV6-1 and TRBJ2-5; 8 nucleotides line up with TRBD1. V shed 8 bases and J 5 bases; nucleotides not matched to a gene: 7. The germline V gene encodes CDR1 MNHNS and CDR2 SASEGT. The CDR3 is 13 amino acids. DNA for the CDR3: TGTGCCAGCCTTCAGGACAGGGTTGAGACCCAGTACTTC. Residues: CASLQDRVETQYF.

The chain joins TRBV5-1 to TRBJ1-5, with D uncertain. Trimming took 4 bases from V and 3 from J, leaving 11 bases between them. Germline V CDR1 and CDR2: SGHRS, YFSETQ. CDR3 length: 14 amino acids. The chain's CDR3 is CASSPAGYNQPQHF. CDR3 DNA sequence: TGCGCCAGCAGCCCGGCAGGATACAATCAGCCCCAGCATTTT.

V usage is TRBV5-6 and J usage is TRBJ2-4; 10 bases are shared with TRBD1. The CDR3 sequence is 18 residues long. The V segment lost 0 bases and the J segment 1 base; nucleotides outside the gene matches: 7. Germline CDR1 and CDR2: SGHDT and YYEEEE. CDR3 sequence: CASSLVVKGQGAKNIQYF. The DNA of the CDR3 is TGTGCCAGCAGCTTGGTTGTTAAGGGACAGGGGGCCAAAAACATTCAGTACTTC.

This clone has more than one count but fewer than ten. CDR3 sequence reads: CASSSWTVYNEQFF. CDR3 in DNA: TGTGCCAGCAGCTCATGGACAGTATACAATGAGCAGTTCTTC. The chain carries TRBV5-6 and TRBJ2-1; the D gene is possibly TRBD1 (6 bases). V gave up 3 bases and J gave up 4 bases, with 11 bases separating them. Looked up from germline, CDR1 is SGHDT and CDR2 is YYEEEE. The CDR3 sequence is 14 residues long.

The V and J genes are TRBV19 and TRBJ2-2, with TRBD1 matching over 7 bases. After removal of 6 bases from V and 4 bases from J, the junction contained 5 bases not matched to a gene. The CDR3 sequence is 14 residues long. Germline values: CDR1 LNHDA, CDR2 SQIVND (reference sequence). This CDR3 reads CASSEGQTTGELFF. CDR3 coding DNA: TGTGCCAGTAGCGAGGGACAGACCACCGGGGAGCTGTTTTTT. The whole variable domain, filled in from reference TRBV19 and TRBJ2-2, reads DGGITQSPKYLFRKEGQNVTLSCEQNLNHDAMYWYRQDPGQGLRLIYYSQIVNDFQKGDIAEGYSVSREKKESFPLTVTSAQKNPTAFYLCASSEGQTTGELFFGEGSRLTVL.

The chain couples TRBV9 to TRBJ2-7, with 11 bases fitting TRBD1. Germline lookup yields CDR1 SGDLS and CDR2 YYNGEE. This CDR3 is built from 15 residues. V gave up 0 bases and J gave up 7 bases; unmatched junction bases: 6. The CDR3 reads CASSVGTGGIREQYF. The DNA for the CDR3 is TGTGCCAGCAGCGTAGGGACAGGGGGCATCAGGGAGCAGTACTTC.

This clone was picked up one time. The chain employs TRBV4-1 and TRBJ2-7; possibly TRBD2 for D (6 bases). The CDR3 covers 16 residues. Germline assignment: CDR1 MGHRA and CDR2 YSYEKL. The V end lost 4 bases, the J end lost 7 bases, and 23 bases lay between the germline ends. CDR3 coding DNA: TGCGCCAGCAGCCCCTTATTCCGGACTACCGGTGGGGAGCAGTACTTC. Amino acid sequence: CASSPLFRTTGGEQYF.

This rearrangement joins TRBV7-3 to TRBJ2-2; weak D call: TRBD1 (5 bases). The CDR3 is 15 amino acids. Trimming removed 3 bases at V and 2 bases at J, with 10 bases between. Germline V gene sequence: CDR1 SGHTA, CDR2 FQGTGA. CDR3 in DNA: TGTGCCAGCAGCTTCGACAGCAGTAACACCGGGGAGCTGTTTTTT. Translation gives CASSFDSSNTGELFF.

This sequence joins TRBV9 and TRBJ1-4; 9 bases agree with TRBD1. From germline, CDR1 is SGDLS and CDR2 YYNGEE. Unmatched junction bases numbered 2, after V lost 3 bases and J lost 5 bases. This CDR3 spans 14 amino acids. CDR3 bases: TGTGCCAGCAGCGAGGGGACAGGGAATGAAAAACTGTTTTTT. It encodes CASSEGTGNEKLFF.

V and J are TRBV5-1 and TRBJ2-1; D possibly corresponds to TRBD2 (5 bases). Germline values: CDR1 SGHRS, CDR2 YFSETQ. The CDR3 length is 11 residues. The V end was cut by 9 bases, the J end by 8 bases, with 12 bases between. CDR3 bases: TGCGCCATCAATATCGGGGATGAGCAGTTCTTC. This codes for CAINIGDEQFF.

As to this clone: Other DNA sequences in this specimen translate into the identical CDR3. CDR3: CASSLGLAGTDTQYF. The CDR3 nucleotides are TGTGCCAGCAGCTTAGGGCTCGCCGGCACAGATACGCAGTATTTT. The chain has TRBV7-9 and TRBJ2-3; D uncertain. This CDR3 has 15 residues. The germline gives CDR1 SEHNR, CDR2 FQNEAQ (reference sequence). The germline V and J ends were trimmed by 1 base and 1 base, with 9 bases remaining between them.

The chain uses TRBV7-8 and TRBJ1-2; 10 nucleotides match TRBD1. Germline CDR1 reads SGHVS; CDR2 reads FQNEAQ. Losses at the gene ends were 5 bases for V and 0 bases for J; bases not matched to a gene: 9. This CDR3 contains 17 residues. CDR3 coding DNA: TGTGCCAGCAGCCGGACAGGGGGTTTCGAAGCTAACTATGGCTACACCTTC. It specifies CASSRTGGFEANYGYTF.

The V gene is TRBV5-6, the J gene TRBJ2-7, with TRBD1 matching 7 bases. J lost 0 bases, V lost 3 bases, and 9 bases had no gene match. Germline V gene sequence: CDR1 SGHDT, CDR2 YYEEEE. CDR3 length equals 16 residues. In DNA form, the CDR3 reads TGTGCCAGCAGCTACTTTCTCCGGGACAGCTCCTACGAGCAGTACTTC. This encodes CASSYFLRDSSYEQYF. The full variable domain, with the rest looked up from reference TRBV5-6 and TRBJ2-7, is DAGVTQSPTHLIKTRGQQVTLRCSPKSGHDTVSWYQQALGQGPQFIFQYYEEEERQRGNFPDRFSGHQFPNYSSELNVNALLLGDSALYLCASSYFLRDSSYEQYFGPGTRLTVT.

The chain recombines TRBV10-3 with TRBJ2-1; D possibly corresponds to TRBD2 (6 bases). Trimming took off 3 bases at V and 7 bases at J, with 10 bases between the two ends. The CDR3 is 13 residues long. Germline lookup yields CDR1 ENHRY and CDR2 SYGVKD. CDR3 sequence (DNA): TGTGCCATCAGTGATGCGGGAAATAATGAGCAGTTCTTC. Amino acids: CAISDAGNNEQFF.

V usage is TRBV5-4 and J usage is TRBJ2-2, with 11 nucleotides matching TRBD2. Germline CDR1 and CDR2: SGHNT and YYREEE (reference sequence). Losses at the gene ends were 1 base for V and 1 base for J; bases not matched to a gene: 6. The CDR3 loop spans 18 amino acids. As DNA, the CDR3 is TGTGCCAGCAGCTTGTCTGTTAGCGGGAGGGTGAACACCGGGGAGCTGTTTTTT. The encoded protein is CASSLSVSGRVNTGELFF.

The chain employs TRBV19 and TRBJ2-5; D perhaps matches TRBD2 (5 bases). CDR1 and CDR2 (germline): LNHDA, SQIVND (reference sequence). With 5 bases removed from V and 2 bases from J, the gap between germline ends came to 9 bases. The CDR3 is 13 amino acids. DNA of the CDR3: TGTGCCAGTAGTGCGACGGGACAAGAGACCCAGTACTTC. It encodes CASSATGQETQYF.

The V and J genes are TRBV18 and TRBJ2-7; D gene unclear. Germline values: CDR1 KGHSH, CDR2 LQKENI. There are 13 residues in the CDR3. Trimming removed 6 bases from V and 7 bases from J, with 16 bases in between. The CDR3 DNA sequence: TGTGCCAGCTCGCGTCTTCTACGAGATGAGCAGTACTTC. The encoded protein is CASSRLLRDEQYF.

The V call is TRBV4-1, the J call TRBJ2-7; perhaps TRBD2 as D (6 bases). The CDR3 consists of 16 residues. V was clipped by 1 base and J by 2 bases, with 15 bases between them. The V gene's germline CDR1 is MGHRA and CDR2 YSYEKL. CDR3 in DNA: TGCGCCAGCAGCCAAGTACTGGTAGCGGCAACCTACGAGCAGTACTTC. It encodes CASSQVLVAATYEQYF.

The V call is TRBV23-1, the J call TRBJ1-2; D is perhaps TRBD1 (5 bases). TRBV23-1 carries the ORF label, with uncertain function. Trimming left V 0 bases short and J 7 bases short, with 9 bases between. The CDR3 extends over 13 amino acids. CDR3 DNA: TGCGCCAGCAGTCAATCGGAGGGGCCTGGCTACACCTTC. This encodes CASSQSEGPGYTF.

J is TRBJ2-1 and V is TRBV5-1, with 12 bases that match TRBD2. The CDR3 has 17 amino acids. The V gene's germline CDR1 is SGHRS and CDR2 YFSETQ. J was trimmed by 5 bases and V by 2 bases; bases with no gene match: 8. DNA for the CDR3: TGCGCCAGCAGCTTAAGACTAGCGGGAGTATCTAACAATGAGCAGTTCTTC. Translation gives CASSLRLAGVSNNEQFF.